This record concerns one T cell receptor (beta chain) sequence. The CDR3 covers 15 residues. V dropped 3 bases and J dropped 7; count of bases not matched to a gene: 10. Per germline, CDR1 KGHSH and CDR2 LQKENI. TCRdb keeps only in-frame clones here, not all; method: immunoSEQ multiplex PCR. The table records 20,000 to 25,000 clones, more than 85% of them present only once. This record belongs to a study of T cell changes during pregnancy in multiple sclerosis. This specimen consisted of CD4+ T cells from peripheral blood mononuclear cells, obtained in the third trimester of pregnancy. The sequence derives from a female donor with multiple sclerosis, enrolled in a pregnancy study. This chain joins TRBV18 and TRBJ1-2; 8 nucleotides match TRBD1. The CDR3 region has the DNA TGTGCCAGCTCACCGGATGGACAGGGAGGCTCTGGCTACACCTTC. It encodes CASSPDGQGGSGYTF.